These T cell receptor beta chains were read from a single sample in a study of blood T cell repertoires in COVID-19. Assay used: immunoSEQ multiplex PCR; TCRdb lists only in-frame clones, some missing. This table holds a few hundred thousand clones, around 91% found once. The source material was PBMCs or T cells enriched from blood (not recorded which). Receptor source: a man under 40 who had been exposed to COVID-19. Each CDR3 is given with its conserved first and last residue. The order of the fields is J gene, clone size, CDR3 length, V gene, D gene, CDR3 protein, CDR3 DNA. A D gene is named only where the DNA matches it firmly. Clone size is not always given. Where it is, it says once, few, many or a class for expanded clones.

>TRBJ2-7|.|16|TRBV18|.
CASSPGGVWLAYEQYF
TGTGCCAGCTCACCCGGGGGAGTGTGGTTAGCCTACGAGCAGTACTTC
>TRBJ2-1|once|14|TRBV2|.
CASTDSPPYNEQFF
TGTGCCAGTACGGACTCCCCACCCTACAATGAGCAGTTCTTC
>TRBJ2-5|.|16|TRBV28|TRBD2
CASSLTSGEFQETQYF
TGTGCCAGCAGTTTAACTAGCGGGGAATTTCAAGAGACCCAGTACTTC
>TRBJ1-1|.|12|TRBV7-9|.
CASRSGRTEAFF
TGTGCCAGCAGGAGTGGGAGGACTGAAGCTTTCTTT
>TRBJ2-7|.|14|TRBV19|TRBD1
CASSKNRGTYEQYF
TGTGCCAGTAGTAAAAACAGGGGGACCTACGAGCAGTACTTC
>TRBJ1-1|.|15|TRBV6-5|TRBD1
CASSYSPGGWTEAFF
TGTGCCAGCAGTTACTCGCCAGGGGGTTGGACTGAAGCTTTCTTT
>TRBJ2-7|.|15|TRBV19|TRBD1
CASSGGTGSAYEQYF
TGTGCCAGTAGTGGGGGGACAGGGTCAGCCTACGAGCAGTACTTC
>TRBJ2-7|.|15|TRBV6-5|TRBD1
CATAPGTGGSYEQYF
TGTGCCACCGCACCTGGGACAGGGGGCTCCTACGAGCAGTACTTC
>TRBJ1-5|.|14|TRBV29-1|TRBD1
CSVGSQGGGQPQHF
TGCAGCGTTGGATCACAGGGGGGCGGTCAGCCCCAGCATTTT
>TRBJ2-3|.|14|TRBV5-6|TRBD1
CASNGQGGSDTQYF
TGTGCCAGCAACGGACAGGGTGGTTCAGATACGCAGTATTTT
>TRBJ1-3|.|16|TRBV4-3|TRBD1
CASSQDVRQGRYTIYF
TGCGCCAGCAGCCAAGATGTAAGACAGGGGAGATACACCATATATTTT
>TRBJ1-6|.|15|TRBV5-1|.
CASSLGRGSNSPLHF
TGCGCCAGCAGCTTGGGAAGGGGTTCAAATTCACCCCTCCACTTT
>TRBJ2-2|.|16|TRBV10-2|.
CASSFGLGLNTGELFF
TGCGCCAGCAGTTTCGGACTGGGCTTGAACACCGGGGAGCTGTTTTTT
>TRBJ1-5|.|15|TRBV15|.
CATSTRGSENQPQHF
TGTGCCACCAGCACACGGGGGTCGGAAAATCAGCCCCAGCATTTT
>TRBJ1-4|.|16|TRBV5-1|.
CASRLAPQGRGEKLFF
TGCGCCAGCAGATTAGCCCCACAGGGTCGTGGTGAAAAACTGTTTTTT
>TRBJ2-7|.|14|TRBV6-2/TRBV6-3|TRBD2
CASSYSSGGAEQYF
TGTGCCAGCAGTTACTCTAGCGGGGGGGCCGAGCAGTACTTC
>TRBJ1-2|.|15|TRBV3-1/TRBV3-2|TRBD1
CASSQSVLQGYGYTF
TGTGCCAGCAGCCAGTCGGTTTTACAGGGGTATGGCTACACCTTC
>TRBJ2-5|once|12|TRBV30|.
CAWSGLDETQYF
TGTGCCTGGAGCGGGTTAGACGAGACCCAGTACTTC
>TRBJ1-5|once|15|TRBV4-2|.
CASSQDDSKSQPQHF
TGTGCCAGCAGCCAAGATGATTCCAAAAGCCAGCCCCAGCATTTT
>TRBJ1-5|.|13|TRBV29-1|.
CSVALNREQPQHF
TGCAGCGTTGCGCTTAACAGGGAACAGCCCCAGCATTTT
>TRBJ1-1|.|14|TRBV5-6|TRBD1
CASSSGTGGSEAFF
TGTGCCAGCAGCTCCGGGACAGGGGGGTCTGAAGCTTTCTTT
>TRBJ2-1|.|14|TRBV13|.
CASSPQTGVNEQFF
TGTGCCAGCAGCCCACAGACGGGGGTCAATGAGCAGTTCTTC
>TRBJ1-3|.|17|TRBV13|.
CASSLSPGVSSGNTIYF
TGTGCCAGCAGCTTATCTCCAGGGGTCTCATCTGGAAACACCATATATTTT
>TRBJ1-1|.|16|TRBV7-6|.
CASSLFFGSANTEAFF
TGTGCCAGCAGCTTATTTTTCGGGTCGGCGAACACTGAAGCTTTCTTT
>TRBJ2-5|.|14|TRBV9|.
CASSTRTSKETQYF
TGTGCCAGCAGCACGCGGACATCCAAAGAGACCCAGTACTTC
>TRBJ2-5|.|14|TRBV18|.
CASSPRSGEETQYF
TGTGCCAGCTCACCGAGGTCTGGAGAAGAGACCCAGTACTTC
>TRBJ1-1|.|13|TRBV27|.
CASSLGRGLEAFF
TGTGCCAGCAGCCTAGGGCGGGGGCTTGAAGCTTTCTTT
>TRBJ1-1|.|15|TRBV4-1|.
CASSQATDLGGEAFF
TGCGCCAGCAGCCAAGCTACAGATTTAGGTGGTGAAGCTTTCTTT
>TRBJ2-1|.|12|TRBV7-9|.
CASSFTHNEQFF
TGTGCCAGCAGCTTTACTCACAATGAGCAGTTCTTC
>TRBJ1-2|once|13|TRBV7-2|.
CASSFTEVYGYTF
TGTGCCAGCAGCTTTACAGAAGTCTATGGCTACACCTTC
>TRBJ2-1|.|14|TRBV6-5|.
CASRSSDPYNEQFF
TGTGCCAGCAGGAGCTCTGATCCCTACAATGAGCAGTTCTTC
>TRBJ2-7|.|14|TRBV5-4|TRBD1
CASSAGTGPYEQYF
TGTGCCAGCAGCGCCGGGACAGGGCCCTACGAGCAGTACTTC
>TRBJ2-2|.|16|TRBV2|TRBD1
CASSGDRGKGTGELFF
TGTGCCAGCAGTGGAGACAGGGGGAAAGGAACCGGGGAGCTGTTTTTT
>TRBJ2-7|.|13|TRBV30|.
CAWSGGRAHEQYF
TGTGCCTGGAGTGGGGGCAGGGCTCACGAGCAGTACTTC
>TRBJ1-3|.|14|TRBV18|.
CASSPDSPGNTIYF
TGTGCCAGCTCGCCGGACAGTCCTGGAAACACCATATATTTT
>TRBJ2-7|.|16|TRBV7-2|.
CASSLIFERHSYEQYF
TGTGCCAGCAGCTTAATATTCGAGCGGCACTCCTACGAGCAGTACTTC
>TRBJ2-7|few|14|TRBV3-1/TRBV3-2|TRBD2
CASSHGTKAAEQYF
TGTGCCAGCAGCCACGGGACTAAAGCTGCCGAGCAGTACTTC